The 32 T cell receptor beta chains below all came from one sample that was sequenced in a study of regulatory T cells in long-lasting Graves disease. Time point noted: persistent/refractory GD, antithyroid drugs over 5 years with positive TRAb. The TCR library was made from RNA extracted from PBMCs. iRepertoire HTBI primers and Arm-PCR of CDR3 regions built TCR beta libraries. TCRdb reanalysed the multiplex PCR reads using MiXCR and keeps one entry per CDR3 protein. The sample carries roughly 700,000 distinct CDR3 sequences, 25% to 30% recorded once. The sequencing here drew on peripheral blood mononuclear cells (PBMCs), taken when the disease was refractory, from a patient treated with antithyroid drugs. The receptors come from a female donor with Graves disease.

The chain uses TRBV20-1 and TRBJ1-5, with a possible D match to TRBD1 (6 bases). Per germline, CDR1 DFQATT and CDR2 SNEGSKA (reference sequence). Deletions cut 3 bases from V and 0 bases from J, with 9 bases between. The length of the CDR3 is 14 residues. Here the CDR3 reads CSASQGISNQPQHF. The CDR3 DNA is TGCAGTGCTAGCCAGGGGATTAGCAATCAGCCCCAGCATTTT.

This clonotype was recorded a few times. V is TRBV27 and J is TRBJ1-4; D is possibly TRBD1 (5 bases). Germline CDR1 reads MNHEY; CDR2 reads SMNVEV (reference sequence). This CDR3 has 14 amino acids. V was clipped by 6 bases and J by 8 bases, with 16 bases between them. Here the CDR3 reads CASSPQGREEKLFF. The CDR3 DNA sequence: TGTGCCAGCAGCCCGCAGGGAAGGGAGGAAAAACTGTTTTTT.

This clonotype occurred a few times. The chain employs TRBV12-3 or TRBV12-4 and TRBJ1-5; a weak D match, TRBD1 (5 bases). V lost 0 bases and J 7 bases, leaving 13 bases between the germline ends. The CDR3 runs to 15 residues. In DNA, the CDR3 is TGTGCCAGCAGTTTAGCCGGGGGGATGGGACAGCCCCAGCATTTT. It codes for CASSLAGGMGQPQHF.

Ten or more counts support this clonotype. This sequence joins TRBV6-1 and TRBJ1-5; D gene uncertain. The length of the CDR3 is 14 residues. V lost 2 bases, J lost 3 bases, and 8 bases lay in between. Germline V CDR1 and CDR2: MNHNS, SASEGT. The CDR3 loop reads CASSEIRPNQPQHF. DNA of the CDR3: TGTGCCAGCAGTGAAATCAGGCCCAATCAGCCCCAGCATTTT.

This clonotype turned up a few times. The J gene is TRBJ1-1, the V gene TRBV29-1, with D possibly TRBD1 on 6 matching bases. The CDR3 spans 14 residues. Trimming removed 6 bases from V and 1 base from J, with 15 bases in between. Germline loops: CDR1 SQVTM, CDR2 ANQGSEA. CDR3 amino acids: CSVGAGAKNTEAFF. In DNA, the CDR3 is TGCAGCGTGGGGGCCGGGGCGAAGAACACTGAAGCTTTCTTT. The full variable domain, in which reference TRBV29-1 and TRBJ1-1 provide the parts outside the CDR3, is SAVISQKPSRDICQRGTSLTIQCQVDSQVTMMFWYRQQPGQSLTLIATANQGSEATYESGFVIDKFPISRPNLTFSTLTVSNMSPEDSSIYLCSVGAGAKNTEAFFGQGTRLTVV.

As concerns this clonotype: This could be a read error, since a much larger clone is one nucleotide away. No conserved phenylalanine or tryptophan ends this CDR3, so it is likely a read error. The CDR3 here is CASSLDRSGYTY. The CDR3 bases are TGTGCCAGCAGCTTAGACAGGTCTGGCTACACCTAC. This chain connects TRBV11-2 to TRBJ1-2; unclear D gene. V was pared by 0 bases and J by 7 bases, with 6 bases between. From germline, CDR1 is SGHAT and CDR2 FQNNGV. The CDR3 contains 12 residues.

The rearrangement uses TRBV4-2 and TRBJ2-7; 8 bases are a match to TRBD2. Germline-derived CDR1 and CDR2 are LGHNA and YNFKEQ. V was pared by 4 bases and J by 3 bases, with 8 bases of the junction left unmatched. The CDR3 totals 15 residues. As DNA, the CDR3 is TGTGCCAGCAGCCTTCGAGCGGGAGAAGACTACGAGCAGTACTTC. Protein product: CASSLRAGEDYEQYF.

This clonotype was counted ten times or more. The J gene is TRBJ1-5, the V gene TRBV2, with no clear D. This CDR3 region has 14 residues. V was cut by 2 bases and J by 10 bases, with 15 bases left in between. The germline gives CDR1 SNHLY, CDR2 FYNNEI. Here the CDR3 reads CASSEMARDGPQHF. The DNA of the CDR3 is TGTGCCAGCAGTGAAATGGCCCGGGATGGTCCCCAGCATTTT.

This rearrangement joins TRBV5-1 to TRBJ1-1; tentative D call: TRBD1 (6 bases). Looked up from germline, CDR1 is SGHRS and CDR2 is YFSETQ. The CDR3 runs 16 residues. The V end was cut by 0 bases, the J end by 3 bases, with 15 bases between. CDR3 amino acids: CASSLGGGAFDTEAFF. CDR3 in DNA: TGCGCCAGCAGCTTGGGGGGGGGCGCATTCGACACTGAAGCTTTCTTT.

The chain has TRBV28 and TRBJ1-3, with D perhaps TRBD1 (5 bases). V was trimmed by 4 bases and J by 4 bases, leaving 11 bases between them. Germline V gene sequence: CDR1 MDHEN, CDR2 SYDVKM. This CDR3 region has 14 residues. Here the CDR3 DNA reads TGTGCCAGCAGTTCGGGGCTGGGCGGAAACACCATATATTTT. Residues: CASSSGLGGNTIYF.

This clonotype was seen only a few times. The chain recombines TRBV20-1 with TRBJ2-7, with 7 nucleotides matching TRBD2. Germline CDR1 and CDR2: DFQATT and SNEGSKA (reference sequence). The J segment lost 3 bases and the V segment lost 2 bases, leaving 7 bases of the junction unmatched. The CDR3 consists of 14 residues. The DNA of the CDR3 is TGCAGTGCTAGACGGCTAGCGGTAAACTACGAGCAGTACTTC. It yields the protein CSARRLAVNYEQYF.

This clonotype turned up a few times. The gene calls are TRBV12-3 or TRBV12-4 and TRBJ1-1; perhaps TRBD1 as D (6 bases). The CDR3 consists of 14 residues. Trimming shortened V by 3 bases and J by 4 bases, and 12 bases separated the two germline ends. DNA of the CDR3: TGTGCCAGCAGTTTCACAGGGAGACTCACTGAAGCTTTCTTT. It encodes CASSFTGRLTEAFF.

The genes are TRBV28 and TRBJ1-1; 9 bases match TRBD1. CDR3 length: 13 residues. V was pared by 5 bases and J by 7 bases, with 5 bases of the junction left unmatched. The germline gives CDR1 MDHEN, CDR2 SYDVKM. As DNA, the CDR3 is TGTGCCAGCAGTAACAGGGGGCAAATTGAAGCTTTCTTT. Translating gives CASSNRGQIEAFF.

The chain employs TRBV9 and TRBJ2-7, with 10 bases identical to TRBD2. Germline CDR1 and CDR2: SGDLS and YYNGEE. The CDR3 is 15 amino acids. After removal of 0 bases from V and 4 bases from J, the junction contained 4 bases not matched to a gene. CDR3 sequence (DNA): TGTGCCAGCAGCGTAGAGGCAGCGGGAGGGTACGAGCAGTACTTC. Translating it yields CASSVEAAGGYEQYF.

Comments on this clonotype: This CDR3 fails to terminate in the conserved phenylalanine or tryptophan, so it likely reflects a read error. CDR3 DNA sequence: TGTGCCAGCAGCCCACAGGGGGGCCACGATGCCAACTATGGCTACACCCTC. Protein: CASSPQGGHDANYGYTL. V usage is TRBV25-1 and J usage is TRBJ1-2; the match to TRBD1 covers 8 bases. The germline V gene encodes CDR1 MGHDK and CDR2 SYGVNS. With 6 bases clipped from V and 2 bases from J, the junction kept 14 bases outside the gene matches. The CDR3 sequence is 17 residues long.

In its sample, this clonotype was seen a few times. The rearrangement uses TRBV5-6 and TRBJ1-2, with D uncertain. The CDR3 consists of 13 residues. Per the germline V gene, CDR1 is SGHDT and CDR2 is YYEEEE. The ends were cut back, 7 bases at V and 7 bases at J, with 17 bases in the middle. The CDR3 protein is CASSGVLWGGYTF. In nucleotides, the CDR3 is TGTGCCAGCTCGGGCGTGCTATGGGGTGGCTACACCTTC.

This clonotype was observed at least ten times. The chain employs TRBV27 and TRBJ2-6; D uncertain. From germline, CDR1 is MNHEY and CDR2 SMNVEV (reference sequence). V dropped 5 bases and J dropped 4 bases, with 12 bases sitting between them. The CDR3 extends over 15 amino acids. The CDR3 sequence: CASSPLSFGANVLTF. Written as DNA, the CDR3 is TGTGCCAGCAGTCCTCTATCCTTCGGGGCCAACGTCCTGACTTTC.

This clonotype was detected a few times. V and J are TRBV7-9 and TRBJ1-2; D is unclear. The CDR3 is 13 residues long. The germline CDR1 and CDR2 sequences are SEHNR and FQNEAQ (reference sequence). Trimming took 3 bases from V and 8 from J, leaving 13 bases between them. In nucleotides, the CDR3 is TGTGCCAGCAGCTTGCTAAGGGCTCGAGGCTACACCTTC. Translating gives CASSLLRARGYTF.

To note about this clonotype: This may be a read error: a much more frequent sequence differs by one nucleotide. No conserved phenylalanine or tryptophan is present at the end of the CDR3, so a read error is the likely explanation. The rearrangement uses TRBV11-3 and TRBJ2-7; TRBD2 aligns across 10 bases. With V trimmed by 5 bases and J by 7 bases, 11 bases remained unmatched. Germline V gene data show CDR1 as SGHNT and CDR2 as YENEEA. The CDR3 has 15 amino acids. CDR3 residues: CASSHRLAGVKEQYL. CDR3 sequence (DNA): TGTGCCAGCAGCCATCGGCTAGCGGGAGTTAAAGAGCAGTACCTC.

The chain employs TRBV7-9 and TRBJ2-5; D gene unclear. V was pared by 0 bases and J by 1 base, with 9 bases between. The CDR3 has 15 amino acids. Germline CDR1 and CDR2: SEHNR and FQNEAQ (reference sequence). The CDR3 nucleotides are TGTGCCAGCAGCTTAGCGCGTCAATCCCAAGAGACCCAGTACTTC. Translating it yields CASSLARQSQETQYF.

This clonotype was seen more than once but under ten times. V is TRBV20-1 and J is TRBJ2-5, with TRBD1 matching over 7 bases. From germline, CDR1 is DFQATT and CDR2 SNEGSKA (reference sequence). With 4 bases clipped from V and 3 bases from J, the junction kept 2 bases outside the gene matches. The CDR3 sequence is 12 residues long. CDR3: CSAIGQEETQYF. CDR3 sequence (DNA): TGCAGTGCTATCGGACAGGAAGAGACCCAGTACTTC.

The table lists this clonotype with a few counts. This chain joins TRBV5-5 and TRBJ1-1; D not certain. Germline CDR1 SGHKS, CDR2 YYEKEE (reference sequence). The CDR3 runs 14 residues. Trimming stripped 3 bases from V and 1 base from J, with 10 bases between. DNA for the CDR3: TGTGCCAGCAGCTCCGACCCTGAGAACACTGAAGCTTTCTTT. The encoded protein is CASSSDPENTEAFF. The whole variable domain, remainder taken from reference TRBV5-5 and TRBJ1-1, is DAGVTQSPTHLIKTRGQQVTLRCSPISGHKSVSWYQQVLGQGPQFIFQYYEKEERGRGNFPDRFSARQFPNYSSELNVNALLLGDSALYLCASSSDPENTEAFFGQGTRLTVV.

CDR3 amino acids: CALQPGTGTYEQYF. The CDR3 DNA is TGTGCCCTTCAACCCGGGACCGGGACCTACGAGCAGTACTTC. The chain combines TRBV28 with TRBJ2-7; tentatively, D is TRBD1 or TRBD2 (5 bases each). CDR1 and CDR2 from the germline V gene are MDHEN and SYDVKM. Trimming took 11 bases from V and 2 from J, leaving 19 bases between them. CDR3 size: 14 residues. The complete variable domain, with remaining parts taken from reference TRBV28 and TRBJ2-7, reads DVKVTQSSRYLVKRTGEKVFLECVQDMDHENMFWYRQDPGLGLRLIYFSYDVKMKEKGDIPEGYSVSREKKERFSLILESASTNQTSMYLCALQPGTGTYEQYFGPGTRLTVT.

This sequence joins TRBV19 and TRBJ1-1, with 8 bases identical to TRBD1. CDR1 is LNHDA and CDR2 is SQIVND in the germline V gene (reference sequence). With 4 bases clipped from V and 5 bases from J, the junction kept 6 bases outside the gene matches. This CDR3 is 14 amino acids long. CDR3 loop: CASSTRGLGTEAFF. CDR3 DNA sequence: TGTGCCAGTAGTACCAGGGGGCTAGGGACTGAAGCTTTCTTT. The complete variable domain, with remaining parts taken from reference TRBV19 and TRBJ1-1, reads DGGITQSPKYLFRKEGQNVTLSCEQNLNHDAMYWYRQDPGQGLRLIYYSQIVNDFQKGDIAEGYSVSREKKESFPLTVTSAQKNPTAFYLCASSTRGLGTEAFFGQGTRLTVV.

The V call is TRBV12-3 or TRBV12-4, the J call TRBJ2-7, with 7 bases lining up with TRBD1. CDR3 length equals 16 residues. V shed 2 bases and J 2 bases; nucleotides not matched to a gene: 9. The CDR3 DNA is TGTGCCAGCAGTTTAATCCGAAGCAGGGGGACCTACGAGCAGTACTTC. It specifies CASSLIRSRGTYEQYF.

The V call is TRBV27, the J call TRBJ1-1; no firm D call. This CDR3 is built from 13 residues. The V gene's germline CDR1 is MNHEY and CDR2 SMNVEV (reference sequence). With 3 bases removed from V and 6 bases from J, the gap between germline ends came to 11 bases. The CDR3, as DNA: TGTGCCAGCAGTTTTACTTCGGTAGCTGAAGCTTTCTTT. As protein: CASSFTSVAEAFF.

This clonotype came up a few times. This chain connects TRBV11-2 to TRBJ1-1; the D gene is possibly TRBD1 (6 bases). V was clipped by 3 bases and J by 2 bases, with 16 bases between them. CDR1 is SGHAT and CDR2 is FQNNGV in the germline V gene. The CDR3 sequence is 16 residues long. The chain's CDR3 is CASSFIQGPVNTEAFF. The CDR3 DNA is TGTGCCAGCAGCTTCATACAGGGCCCCGTCAACACTGAAGCTTTCTTT.

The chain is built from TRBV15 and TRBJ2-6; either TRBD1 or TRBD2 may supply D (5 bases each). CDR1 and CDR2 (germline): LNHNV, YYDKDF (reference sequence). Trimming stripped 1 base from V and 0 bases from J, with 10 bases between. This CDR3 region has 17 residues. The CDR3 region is CATSRGGVDSGANVLTF. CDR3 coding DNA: TGTGCCACCAGCAGAGGAGGGGTTGACTCTGGGGCCAACGTCCTGACTTTC.

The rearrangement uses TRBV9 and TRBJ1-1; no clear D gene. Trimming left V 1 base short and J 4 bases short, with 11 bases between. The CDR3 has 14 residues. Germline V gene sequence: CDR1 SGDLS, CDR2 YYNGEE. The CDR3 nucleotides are TGTGCCAGCAGCGTACTCCCTTATTCCACTGAAGCTTTCTTT. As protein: CASSVLPYSTEAFF.

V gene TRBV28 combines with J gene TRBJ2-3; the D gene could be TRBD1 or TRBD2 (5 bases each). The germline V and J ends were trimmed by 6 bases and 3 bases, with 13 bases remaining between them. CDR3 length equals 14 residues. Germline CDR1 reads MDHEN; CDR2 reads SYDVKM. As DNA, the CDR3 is TGTGCCAGCAGACCGGGGCCCAGGACAGATACGCAGTATTTT. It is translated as CASRPGPRTDTQYF.

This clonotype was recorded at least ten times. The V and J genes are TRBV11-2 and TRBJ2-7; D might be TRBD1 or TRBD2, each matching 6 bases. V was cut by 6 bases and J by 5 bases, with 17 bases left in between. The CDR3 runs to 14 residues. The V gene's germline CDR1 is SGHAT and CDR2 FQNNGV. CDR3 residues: CASSHPGAGNEQYF. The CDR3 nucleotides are TGTGCCAGCAGTCATCCGGGGGCGGGTAACGAGCAGTACTTC.

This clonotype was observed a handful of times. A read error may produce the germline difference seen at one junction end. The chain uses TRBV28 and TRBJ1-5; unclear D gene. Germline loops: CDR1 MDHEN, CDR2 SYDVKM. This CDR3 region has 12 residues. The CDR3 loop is CASSSGNRPQHF. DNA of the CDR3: TGTGCCAGCAGTTCGGGGAATCGGCCCCAGCATTTT.